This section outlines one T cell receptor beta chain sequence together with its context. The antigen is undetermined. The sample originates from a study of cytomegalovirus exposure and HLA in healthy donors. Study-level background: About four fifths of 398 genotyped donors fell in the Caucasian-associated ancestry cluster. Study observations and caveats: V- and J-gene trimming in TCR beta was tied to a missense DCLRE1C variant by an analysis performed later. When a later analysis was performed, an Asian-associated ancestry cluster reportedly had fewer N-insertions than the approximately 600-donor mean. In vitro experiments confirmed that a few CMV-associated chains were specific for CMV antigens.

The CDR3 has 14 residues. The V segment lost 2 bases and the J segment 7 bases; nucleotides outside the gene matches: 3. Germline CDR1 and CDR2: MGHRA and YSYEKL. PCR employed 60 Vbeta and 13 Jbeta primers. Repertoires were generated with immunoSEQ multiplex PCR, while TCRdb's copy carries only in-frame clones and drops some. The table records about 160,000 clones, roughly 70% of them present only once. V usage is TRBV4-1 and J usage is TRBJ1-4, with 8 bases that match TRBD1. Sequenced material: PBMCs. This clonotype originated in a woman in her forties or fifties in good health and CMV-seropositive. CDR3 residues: CASSQMGQVEKLFF. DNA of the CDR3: TGCGCCAGCAGCCAAATGGGACAGGTTGAAAAACTGTTTTTT.